This TCR beta chain was found in a study of cytomegalovirus exposure and HLA in healthy donors. With 60 Vbeta and 13 Jbeta primers, the PCR was carried out. Clones were read by immunoSEQ multiplex PCR, and TCRdb kept only the in-frame ones, dropping some. The repertoire includes 210,000 or so clones, approximately 84% of them detected once, and approximately 0.24% sits in the top ten. The study, taken as a whole, reports: In a later analysis, at a false discovery rate of 0.05, 16,951 TCR beta sequences matched HLA alleles. TRBV6-2, TRBV6-3 and some other V segments were excluded as indistinguishable.

The CDR3 is made up of 15 amino acids. After removal of 2 bases from V and 4 bases from J, the junction contained 3 bases not matched to a gene. Germline assignment: CDR1 GTSNPN and CDR2 SVGIG (reference sequence). Worth noting for this clone: The antigen is unknown.

This clonotype originated in a girl aged 2 to 9 in good health and CMV-seronegative. Sequenced material: PBMCs. The genes are TRBV30 and TRBJ2-1; 12 nucleotides align to TRBD1. The DNA of the CDR3 is TGTGCCTGGAGTACGGGACAGGGGGCTTACAATGAGCAGTTCTTC. The encoded protein is CAWSTGQGAYNEQFF. Combining the CDR3 with reference TRBV30 and TRBJ2-1 gives the whole variable domain SQTIHQWPATLVQPVGSPLSLECTVEGTSNPNLYWYRQAAGRGLQLLFYSVGIGQISSEVPQNLSASRPQDRQFILSSKKLLLSDSGFYLCAWSTGQGAYNEQFFGPGTRLTVL.